The 4 T cell receptor beta chains below were found in one sample sequenced in a study of blood T cell repertoires in COVID-19. Clones were sequenced by immunoSEQ multiplex PCR, and TCRdb holds only the in-frame ones, with some missing. The sample lists tens of thousands of clones, approximately 90% occurring once. Sequenced sample: peripheral blood. The receptors stem from a male donor with acute or convalescent COVID-19.

This clone appeared a single time. V is TRBV7-9 and J is TRBJ2-5, with 11 bases aligning to TRBD2. The V segment lost 3 bases and the J segment 6 bases; nucleotides outside the gene matches: 12. CDR3 length: 17 amino acids. Germline loops: CDR1 SEHNR, CDR2 FQNEAQ (reference sequence). Written as DNA, the CDR3 is TGTGCCAGCAGCTTCCCAGGGGTAGCGGGGGGGCCACAGACCCAGTACTTC. Translation gives CASSFPGVAGGPQTQYF.

This chain uses TRBV9 with TRBJ2-3; 9 nucleotides line up with TRBD2. V trimming: 0 bases; J trimming: 6 bases; junction bases outside the gene matches: 5. The CDR3 consists of 15 residues. Germline V gene data show CDR1 as SGDLS and CDR2 as YYNGEE. The CDR3 nucleotides are TGTGCCAGCAGCGTAGCTAGCGGGGAGTTCGATACGCAGTATTTT. It specifies CASSVASGEFDTQYF. Full variable domain (missing parts from reference TRBV9 and TRBJ2-3): DSGVTQTPKHLITATGQRVTLRCSPRSGDLSVYWYQQSLDQGLQFLIQYYNGEERAKGNILERFSAQQFPDLHSELNLSSLELGDSALYFCASSVASGEFDTQYFGPGTRLTVL.

The gene calls are TRBV30 and TRBJ2-7; 7 positions match TRBD1. Germline values: CDR1 GTSNPN, CDR2 SVGIG (reference sequence). CDR3 length equals 12 residues. The J segment lost 4 bases and the V segment lost 4 bases, leaving 4 bases of the junction unmatched. CDR3 bases: TGTGCCTGGACCCGGGACAGTTACGAGCAGTACTTC. It yields the protein CAWTRDSYEQYF.

The CDR3 DNA is TGTGCCAGCACTCCCGAGCGCATCTCTGGAAACACCATATATTTT. Protein: CASTPERISGNTIYF. This chain uses TRBV7-6 with TRBJ1-3, with D unresolved. Germline assignment: CDR1 SGHVS and CDR2 FNYEAQ. The V end lost 7 bases, the J end lost 0 bases, and 13 bases lay between the germline ends. The CDR3 is made up of 15 amino acids.